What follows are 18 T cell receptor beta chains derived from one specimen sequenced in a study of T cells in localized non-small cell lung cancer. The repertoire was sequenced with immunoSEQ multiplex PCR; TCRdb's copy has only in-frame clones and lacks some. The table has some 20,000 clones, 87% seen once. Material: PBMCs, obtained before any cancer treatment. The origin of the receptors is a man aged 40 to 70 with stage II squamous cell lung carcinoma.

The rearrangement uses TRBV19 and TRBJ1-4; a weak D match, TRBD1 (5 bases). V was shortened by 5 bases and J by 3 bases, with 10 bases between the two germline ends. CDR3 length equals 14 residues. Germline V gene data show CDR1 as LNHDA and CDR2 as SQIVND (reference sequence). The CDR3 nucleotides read TGTGCCAGTAGTTTGATGGGGCCTAATGAAAAACTGTTTTTT. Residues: CASSLMGPNEKLFF.

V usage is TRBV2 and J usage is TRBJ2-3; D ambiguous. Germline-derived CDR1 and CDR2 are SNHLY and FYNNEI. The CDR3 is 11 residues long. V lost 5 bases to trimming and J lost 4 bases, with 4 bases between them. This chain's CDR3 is CASSLSDTQYF. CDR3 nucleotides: TGTGCCAGCAGTTTGTCAGATACGCAGTATTTT.

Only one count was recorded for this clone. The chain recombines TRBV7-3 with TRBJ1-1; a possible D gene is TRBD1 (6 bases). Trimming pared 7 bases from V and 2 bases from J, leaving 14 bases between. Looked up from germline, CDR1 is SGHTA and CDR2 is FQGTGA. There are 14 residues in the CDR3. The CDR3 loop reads CASTHGGLNTEAFF. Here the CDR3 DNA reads TGTGCCAGCACTCACGGGGGGCTAAACACTGAAGCTTTCTTT.

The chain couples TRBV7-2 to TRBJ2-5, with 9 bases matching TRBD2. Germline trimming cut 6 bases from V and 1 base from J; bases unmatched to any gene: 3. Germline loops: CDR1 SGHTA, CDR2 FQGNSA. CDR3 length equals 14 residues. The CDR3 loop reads CASRSSGVQETQYF. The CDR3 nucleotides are TGTGCCAGCAGATCTAGCGGGGTCCAAGAGACCCAGTACTTC.

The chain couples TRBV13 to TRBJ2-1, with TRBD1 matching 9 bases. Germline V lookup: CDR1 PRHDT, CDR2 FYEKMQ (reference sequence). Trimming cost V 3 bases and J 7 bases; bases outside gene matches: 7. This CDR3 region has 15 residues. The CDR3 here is CASSFPGTGRNEQFF. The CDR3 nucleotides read TGTGCCAGCAGCTTTCCCGGGACAGGGAGGAATGAGCAGTTCTTC.

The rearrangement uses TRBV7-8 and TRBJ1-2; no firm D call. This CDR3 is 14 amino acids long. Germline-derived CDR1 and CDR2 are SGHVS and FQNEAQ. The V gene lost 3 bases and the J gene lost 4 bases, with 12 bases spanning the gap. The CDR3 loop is CASSLSVRVYGYTF. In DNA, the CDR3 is TGTGCCAGCAGCTTGAGTGTTCGGGTCTATGGCTACACCTTC.

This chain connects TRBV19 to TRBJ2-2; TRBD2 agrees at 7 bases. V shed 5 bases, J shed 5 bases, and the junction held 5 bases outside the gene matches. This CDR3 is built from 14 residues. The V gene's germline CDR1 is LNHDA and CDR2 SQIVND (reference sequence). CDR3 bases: TGTGCCAGTAGTTCCGGGAGGAGGACCGGGGAGCTGTTTTTT. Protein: CASSSGRRTGELFF.

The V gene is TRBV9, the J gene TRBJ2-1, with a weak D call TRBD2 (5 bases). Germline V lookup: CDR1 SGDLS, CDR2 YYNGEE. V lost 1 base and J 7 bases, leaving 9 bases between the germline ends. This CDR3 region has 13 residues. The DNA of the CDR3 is TGTGCCAGCAGCGTATTAGAGGGAAATGAGCAGTTCTTC. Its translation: CASSVLEGNEQFF.

This chain's CDR3 is CASSLQGLADTDTQYF. The CDR3 region has the DNA TGTGCCAGCAGCCTTCAGGGACTAGCGGACACAGATACGCAGTATTTT. The V gene is TRBV11-2, the J gene TRBJ2-3; TRBD2 matches 11 bases. Germline V gene sequence: CDR1 SGHAT, CDR2 FQNNGV. V lost 5 bases, J lost 2 bases, and 6 bases stayed unmatched. CDR3 size: 16 residues.

In DNA, the CDR3 is TGTGCCAGCAGCCGCTATTTGCTACACGTGTTAGACGAGCAGTACTTC. This codes for CASSRYLLHVLDEQYF. This sequence joins TRBV21-1 and TRBJ2-7. TRBV21-1 is an annotated pseudogene. The CDR3 is 16 amino acids.

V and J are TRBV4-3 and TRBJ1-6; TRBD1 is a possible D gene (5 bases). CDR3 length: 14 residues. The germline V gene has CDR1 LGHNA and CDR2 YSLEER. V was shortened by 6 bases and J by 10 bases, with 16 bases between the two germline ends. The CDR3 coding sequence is TGCGCCAGCAGTCGGGACTCCGGGGGGTCACCCCTCCACTTT. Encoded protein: CASSRDSGGSPLHF.

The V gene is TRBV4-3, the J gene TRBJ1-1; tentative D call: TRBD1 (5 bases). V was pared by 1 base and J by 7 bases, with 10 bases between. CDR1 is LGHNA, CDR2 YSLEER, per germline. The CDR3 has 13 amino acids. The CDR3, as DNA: TGCGCCAGCAGCCAAGCCTTGGGGGGTGAAGCTTTCTTT. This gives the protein CASSQALGGEAFF.

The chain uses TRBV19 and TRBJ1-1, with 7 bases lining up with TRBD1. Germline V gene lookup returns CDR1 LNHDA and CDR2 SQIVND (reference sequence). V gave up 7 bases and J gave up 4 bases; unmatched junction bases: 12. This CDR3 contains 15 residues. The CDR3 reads CASTLTLSGGTEAFF. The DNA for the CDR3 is TGTGCCAGTACCCTGACACTATCAGGGGGCACTGAAGCTTTCTTT.

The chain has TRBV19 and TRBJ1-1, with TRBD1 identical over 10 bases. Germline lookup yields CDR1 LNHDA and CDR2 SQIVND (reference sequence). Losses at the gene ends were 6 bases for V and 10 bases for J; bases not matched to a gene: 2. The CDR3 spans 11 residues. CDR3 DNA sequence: TGTGCCAGTAGATGGACAGGGGGAGCTTTCTTT. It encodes CASRWTGGAFF.

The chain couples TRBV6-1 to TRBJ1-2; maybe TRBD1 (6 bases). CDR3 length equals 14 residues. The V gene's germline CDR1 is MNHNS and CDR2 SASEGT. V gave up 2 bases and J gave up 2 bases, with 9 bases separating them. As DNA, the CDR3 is TGTGCCAGCAGTGAAAGGCAGGGGAACTATGGCTACACCTTC. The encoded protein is CASSERQGNYGYTF.

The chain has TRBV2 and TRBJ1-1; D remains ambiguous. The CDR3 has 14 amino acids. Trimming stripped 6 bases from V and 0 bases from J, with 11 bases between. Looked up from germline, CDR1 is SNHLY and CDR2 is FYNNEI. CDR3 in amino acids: CASRGSRMNTEAFF. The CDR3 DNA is TGTGCCAGCAGAGGTTCCAGGATGAACACTGAAGCTTTCTTT.

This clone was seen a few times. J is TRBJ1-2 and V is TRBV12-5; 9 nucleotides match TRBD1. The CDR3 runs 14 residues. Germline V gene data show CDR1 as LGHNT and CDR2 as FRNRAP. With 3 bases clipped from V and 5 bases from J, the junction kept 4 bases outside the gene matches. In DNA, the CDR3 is TGTGCTAGTGGTTTTGAACAGGGGGCATATGGCTACACCTTC. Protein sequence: CASGFEQGAYGYTF.

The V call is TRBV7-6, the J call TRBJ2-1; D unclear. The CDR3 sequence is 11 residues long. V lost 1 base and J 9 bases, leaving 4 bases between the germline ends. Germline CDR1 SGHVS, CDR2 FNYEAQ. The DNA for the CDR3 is TGTGCCAGCAGCTTAGGGGCTGAGCAGTTCTTC. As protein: CASSLGAEQFF.